This T cell receptor beta chain emerged from a study of blood T cell repertoires in COVID-19 (dated by TCRdb to the early 2020s). For the study in its entirety: Samples covering the acute and convalescent phases of COVID-19 were provided by collaborators in the United States, Italy and Spain. Where HLA class I and class II types were available, the types were taken from metadata supplied by the sample provider, not from assay-based typing. The material from the prospective study consisted of cDNA or gDNA derived from T cells, B-cell-depleted T cells, or PBMCs. Nearly every sample came with metadata listing a de-identified subject ID, COVID-19 status, age in years and sex. Samples were obtained from the ongoing ImmuneRACE study (first 160 participants) and from over 1,000 subjects provided by 6 global collaborators. Subjects who had been exposed to COVID-19, were actively infected with it, or had recovered from it provided the deeply sampled blood TCRbeta repertoires that made up the dataset. The repertoires were released in a freely available public database intended as a resource for research on the immune response to SARS-CoV-2. Study-level results and caveats: Clinical and demographic metadata were provided uncurated, with the amount varying by source and participant.

The trim is 0 bases for V and 11 bases for J, with a gap of 16 bases between the germline ends. The CDR3 sequence holds 15 residues, the cysteine and phenylalanine included. Only the CDR3 DNA is retained, 45 bases long and in frame from the first base. The CDR1 and CDR2 encoded by the germline V gene (reference sequence) are SEHNR and FQNEAQ. Each collaborating institution followed its own protocols to collect whole blood in K2EDTA tubes. For TCRbeta analysis, collaborators shipped samples as frozen whole blood, isolated PBMCs, or DNA extracted from either of those sample types. TCRbeta CDR3 regions were amplified from genomic DNA using the immunoSEQ Assay, a bias-controlled multiplex PCR. The paper's processing steps were these. The number of nucleated cells in each sample was estimated by amplification of reference gene primers within the assay. Sequence reads were collapsed and filtered to measure the absolute abundance of every unique TCRbeta CDR3 rearrangement. Productive Simpson clonality was computed per sample as the square root of Simpson's diversity index over productive rearrangements. Drawn from immuneACCESS, this table holds only the in-frame rearrangements with V and J called that TCRdb kept. Clones are partly lost; checked studies trace under half to an unresolved V gene and leave the rest unexplained. That table furnishes V, J and clone size, whereas the DNA furnished D and trimming. This sample gives 160,000 or so clones in total; 81% of them show up just once. Approximately 10% of the sample is held by the ten biggest clonotypes.

This clone was recorded once. The antigen this receptor binds is unknown. One base away there is no much larger clone; base qualities are not given. Sample: peripheral blood. This TCR derives from a man between 60 and 75 years old with active or convalescent COVID-19. The chain couples TRBV7-9 to TRBJ1-4, and possibly TRBD1, on 6 matching bases. DNA sequence: TGTGCCAGCAGCTTAGCGGGGGCGGACAGCGCGAAACTGTTTTTT. It translates as CASSLAGADSAKLFF. The full variable domain, completed from the reference TRBV7-9 and TRBJ1-4 proteins outside the CDR3, reads DTGVSQNPRHKITKRGQNVTFRCDPISEHNRLYWYRQTLGQGPEFLTYFQNEAQLEKSRLLSDRFSAERPKGSFSTLEIQRTEQGDSAMYLCASSLAGADSAKLFFGSGTQLSVL.